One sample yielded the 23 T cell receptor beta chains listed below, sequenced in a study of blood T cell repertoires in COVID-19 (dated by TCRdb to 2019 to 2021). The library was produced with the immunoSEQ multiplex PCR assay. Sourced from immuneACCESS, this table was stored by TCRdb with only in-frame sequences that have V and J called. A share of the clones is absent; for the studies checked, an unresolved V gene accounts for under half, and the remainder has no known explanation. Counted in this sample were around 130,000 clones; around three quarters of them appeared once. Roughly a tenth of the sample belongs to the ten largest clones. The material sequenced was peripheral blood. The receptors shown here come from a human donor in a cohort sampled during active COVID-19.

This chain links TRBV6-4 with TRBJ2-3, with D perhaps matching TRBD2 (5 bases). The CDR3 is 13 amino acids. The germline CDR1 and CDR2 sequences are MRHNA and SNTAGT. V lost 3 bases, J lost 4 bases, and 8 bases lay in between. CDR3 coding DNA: TGTGCCAGCAGTGAGAAGGAGGCAGATACGCAGTATTTT. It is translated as CASSEKEADTQYF.

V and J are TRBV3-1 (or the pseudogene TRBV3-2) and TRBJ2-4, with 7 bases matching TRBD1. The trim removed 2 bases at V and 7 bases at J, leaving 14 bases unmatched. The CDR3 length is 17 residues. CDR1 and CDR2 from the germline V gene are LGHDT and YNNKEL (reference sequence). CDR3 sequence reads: CASSQTPSSTGYNIQYF. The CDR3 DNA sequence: TGTGCCAGCAGCCAAACCCCCAGTTCGACAGGGTACAACATTCAGTACTTC.

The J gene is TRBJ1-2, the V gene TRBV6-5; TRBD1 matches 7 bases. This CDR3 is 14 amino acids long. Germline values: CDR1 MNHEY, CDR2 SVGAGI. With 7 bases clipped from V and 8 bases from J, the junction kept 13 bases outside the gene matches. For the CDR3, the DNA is TGTGCCAGCACTAATTCCCAGGGGGGAGGCGGCTACACCTTC. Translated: CASTNSQGGGGYTF.

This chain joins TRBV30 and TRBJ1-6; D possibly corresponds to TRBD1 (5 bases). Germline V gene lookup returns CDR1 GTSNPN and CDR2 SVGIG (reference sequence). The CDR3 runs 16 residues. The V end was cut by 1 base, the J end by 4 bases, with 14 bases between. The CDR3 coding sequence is TGTGCCTGGAGTGGGGACTCGAATTATTATAATTCACCCCTCCACTTT. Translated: CAWSGDSNYYNSPLHF.

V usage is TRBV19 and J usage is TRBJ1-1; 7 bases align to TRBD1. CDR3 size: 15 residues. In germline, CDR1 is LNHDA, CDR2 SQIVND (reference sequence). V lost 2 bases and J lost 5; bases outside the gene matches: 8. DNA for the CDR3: TGTGCCAGTAGTATACCCCGACAGGGTGGTACTGAAGCTTTCTTT. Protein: CASSIPRQGGTEAFF.

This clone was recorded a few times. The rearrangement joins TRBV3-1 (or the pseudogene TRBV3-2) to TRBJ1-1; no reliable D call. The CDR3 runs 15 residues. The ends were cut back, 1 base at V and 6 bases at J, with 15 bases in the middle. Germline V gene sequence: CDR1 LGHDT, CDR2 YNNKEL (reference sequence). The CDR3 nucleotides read TGTGCCAGCAGCCAAGGGTTGAGGGAGGAGGCTGAAGCTTTCTTT. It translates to CASSQGLREEAEAFF.

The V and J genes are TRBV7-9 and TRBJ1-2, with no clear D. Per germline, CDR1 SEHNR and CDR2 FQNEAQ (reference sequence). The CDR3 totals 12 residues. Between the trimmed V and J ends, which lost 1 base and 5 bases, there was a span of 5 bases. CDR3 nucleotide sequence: TGTGCCAGCAGCTTAGGGCAGTATGGCTACACCTTC. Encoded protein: CASSLGQYGYTF.

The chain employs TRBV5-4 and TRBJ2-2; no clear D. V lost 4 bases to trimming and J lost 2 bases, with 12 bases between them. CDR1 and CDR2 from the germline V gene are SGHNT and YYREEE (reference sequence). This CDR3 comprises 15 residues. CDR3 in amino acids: CASSPALENTGELFF. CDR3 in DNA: TGTGCCAGCAGCCCGGCGCTAGAAAACACCGGGGAGCTGTTTTTT. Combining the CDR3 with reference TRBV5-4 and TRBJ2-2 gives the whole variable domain ETGVTQSPTHLIKTRGQQVTLRCSSQSGHNTVSWYQQALGQGPQFIFQYYREEENGRGNFPPRFSGLQFPNYSSELNVNALELDDSALYLCASSPALENTGELFFGEGSRLTVL.

The CDR3 region is CASRAEGGPPGANVLTF. The CDR3 DNA sequence: TGTGCCAGCAGGGCCGAGGGGGGGCCTCCTGGGGCCAACGTCCTGACTTTC. The J gene is TRBJ2-6, the V gene TRBV7-9; D is perhaps TRBD2 (7 bases). V was trimmed by 6 bases and J by 2 bases, leaving 17 bases between them. Germline V gene sequence: CDR1 SEHNR, CDR2 FQNEAQ (reference sequence). The CDR3 length is 17 residues.

CDR3 region: CASSLSARGQGYTF. CDR3 in DNA: TGTGCCAGCAGTTTATCCGCCAGGGGGCAAGGCTACACCTTC. V usage is TRBV27 and J usage is TRBJ1-2, with 8 bases aligning to TRBD1. CDR1 and CDR2 from the germline V gene are MNHEY and SMNVEV (reference sequence). V gave up 0 bases and J gave up 8 bases; unmatched junction bases: 5. The CDR3 has 14 amino acids.

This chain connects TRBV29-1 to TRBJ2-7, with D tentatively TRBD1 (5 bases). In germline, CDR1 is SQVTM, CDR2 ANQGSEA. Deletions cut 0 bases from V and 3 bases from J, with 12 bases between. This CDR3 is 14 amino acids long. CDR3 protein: CSVEDPRVGYEQYF. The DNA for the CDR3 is TGCAGCGTTGAAGACCCCAGGGTTGGCTACGAGCAGTACTTC.

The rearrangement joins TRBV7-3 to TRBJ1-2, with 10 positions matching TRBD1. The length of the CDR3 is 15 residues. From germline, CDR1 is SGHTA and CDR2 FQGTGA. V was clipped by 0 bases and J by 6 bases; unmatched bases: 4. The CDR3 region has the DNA TGTGCCAGCAGCTTAACGACAGGGGGCCGGGATGGCTACACCTTC. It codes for CASSLTTGGRDGYTF.

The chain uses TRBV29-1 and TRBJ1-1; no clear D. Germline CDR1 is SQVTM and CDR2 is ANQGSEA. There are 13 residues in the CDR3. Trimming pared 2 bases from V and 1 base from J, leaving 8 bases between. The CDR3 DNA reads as TGCAGCGTTGAAACGGGAGGGAACACTGAAGCTTTCTTT. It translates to CSVETGGNTEAFF.

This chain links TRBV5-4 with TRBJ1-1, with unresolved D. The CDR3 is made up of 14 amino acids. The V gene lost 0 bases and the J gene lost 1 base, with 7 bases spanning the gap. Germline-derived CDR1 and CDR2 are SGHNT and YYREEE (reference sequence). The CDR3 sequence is CASSLGAANTEAFF. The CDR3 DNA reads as TGTGCCAGCAGCTTGGGTGCGGCGAACACTGAAGCTTTCTTT. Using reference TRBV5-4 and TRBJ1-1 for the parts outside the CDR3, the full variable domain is ETGVTQSPTHLIKTRGQQVTLRCSSQSGHNTVSWYQQALGQGPQFIFQYYREEENGRGNFPPRFSGLQFPNYSSELNVNALELDDSALYLCASSLGAANTEAFFGQGTRLTVV.

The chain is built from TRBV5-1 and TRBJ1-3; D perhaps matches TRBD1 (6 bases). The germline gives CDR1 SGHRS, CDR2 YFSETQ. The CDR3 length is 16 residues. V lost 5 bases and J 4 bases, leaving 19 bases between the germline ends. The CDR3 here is CASSSFTGTQGNTIYF. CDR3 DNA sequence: TGCGCCAGCAGTTCTTTTACCGGGACACAGGGAAACACCATATATTTT.

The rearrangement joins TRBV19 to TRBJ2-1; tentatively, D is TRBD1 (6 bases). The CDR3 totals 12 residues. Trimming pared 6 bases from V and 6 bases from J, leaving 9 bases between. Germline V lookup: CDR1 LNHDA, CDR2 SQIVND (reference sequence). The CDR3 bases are TGTGCCAGTAGCCGGACAGTCAATGAGCAGTTCTTC. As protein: CASSRTVNEQFF.

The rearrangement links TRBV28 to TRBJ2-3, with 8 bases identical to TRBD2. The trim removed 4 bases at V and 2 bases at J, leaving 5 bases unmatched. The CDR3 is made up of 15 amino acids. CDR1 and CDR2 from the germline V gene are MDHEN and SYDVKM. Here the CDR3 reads CASSSPGLATDTQYF. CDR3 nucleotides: TGTGCCAGCAGTTCCCCCGGACTAGCCACAGATACGCAGTATTTT.

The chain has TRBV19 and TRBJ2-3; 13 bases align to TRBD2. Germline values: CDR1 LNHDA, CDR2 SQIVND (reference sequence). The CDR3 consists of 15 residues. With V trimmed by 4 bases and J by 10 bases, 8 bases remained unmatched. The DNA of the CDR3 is TGTGCCAGTAGTAACGGACTAGCGGGGGACGGGCCGCAGTATTTT. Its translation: CASSNGLAGDGPQYF.

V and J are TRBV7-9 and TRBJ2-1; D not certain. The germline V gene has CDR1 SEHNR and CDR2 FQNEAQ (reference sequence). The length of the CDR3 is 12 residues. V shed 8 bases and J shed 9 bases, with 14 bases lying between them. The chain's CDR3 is CASYSHHSEQFF. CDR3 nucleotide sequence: TGTGCCAGCTATTCCCACCACAGTGAGCAGTTCTTC.

Written as DNA, the CDR3 is TGTGCCAGTAGTATTCCGGGACAGGGTCAAGGCTACACCTTC. Its protein is CASSIPGQGQGYTF. This chain joins TRBV19 and TRBJ1-2, with 9 bases identical to TRBD1. The CDR3 sequence is 14 residues long. Germline V gene lookup returns CDR1 LNHDA and CDR2 SQIVND (reference sequence). V lost 3 bases to trimming and J lost 8 bases; unmatched junction nucleotides: 7.

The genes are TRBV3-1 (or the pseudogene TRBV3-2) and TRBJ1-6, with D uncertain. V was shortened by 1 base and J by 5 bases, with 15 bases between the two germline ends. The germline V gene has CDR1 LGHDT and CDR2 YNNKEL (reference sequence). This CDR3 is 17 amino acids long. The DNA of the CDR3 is TGTGCCAGCAGCCAAGTCCCTGGGAGGTCAAATAATTCACCCCTCCACTTT. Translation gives CASSQVPGRSNNSPLHF.

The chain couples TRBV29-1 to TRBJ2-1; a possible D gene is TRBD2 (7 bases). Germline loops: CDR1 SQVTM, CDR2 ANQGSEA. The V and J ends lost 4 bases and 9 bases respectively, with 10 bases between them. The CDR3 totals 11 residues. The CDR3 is CSVGGGGEQFF. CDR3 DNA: TGCAGCGTTGGCGGGGGCGGTGAGCAGTTCTTC.

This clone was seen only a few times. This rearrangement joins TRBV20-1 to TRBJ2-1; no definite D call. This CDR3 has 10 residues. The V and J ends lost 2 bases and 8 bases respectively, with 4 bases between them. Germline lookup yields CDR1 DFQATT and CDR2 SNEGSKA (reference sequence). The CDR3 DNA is TGCAGTGCTAGATATGATGAGCAGTTCTTC. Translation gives CSARYDEQFF.